A single sample is the source of the 27 T cell receptor beta chains below, sequenced in a study of beta chain features in type 1 diabetes. As every portion of the isolated RNA was reverse transcribed, the sequencing read expressed TCRB transcripts. TCRdb's table, derived via immunoSEQ multiplex PCR, lists solely in-frame clones and lacks some. The sample lists under 900,000 clones; about a sixth were seen once. Source material: naive CD4+ T cells from blood. These receptors came from a woman aged 18-30 years in good health.

This clone turned up a few times. V usage is TRBV10-3 and J usage is TRBJ2-1; TRBD2 might be the D (5 bases). Trimming removed 6 bases from V and 8 bases from J, with 11 bases in between. This CDR3 region has 12 residues. Germline-derived CDR1 and CDR2 are ENHRY and SYGVKD. CDR3 region: CAIRERSDEQFF. CDR3 sequence (DNA): TGTGCCATCAGGGAGCGGTCGGATGAGCAGTTCTTC.

The V and J genes are TRBV6-5 and TRBJ1-5; unclear D gene. V was cut by 5 bases and J by 3 bases, with 11 bases left in between. The CDR3 is 14 amino acids. Germline lookup yields CDR1 MNHEY and CDR2 SVGAGI. The DNA for the CDR3 is TGTGCCAGCAGTCCATCGATCCCCAATCAGCCCCAGCATTTT. Its protein product is CASSPSIPNQPQHF.

The V and J genes are TRBV29-1 and TRBJ2-3; D remains unclear. The V gene's germline CDR1 is SQVTM and CDR2 ANQGSEA. V lost 4 bases and J lost 0, with 14 bases in between. The CDR3 runs to 15 residues. CDR3 loop: CSVALEASSTDTQYF. The CDR3 coding sequence is TGCAGCGTTGCCTTAGAGGCGTCTAGCACAGATACGCAGTATTTT.

This clone has only a few counts. This chain uses TRBV19 with TRBJ2-7; D possibly corresponds to TRBD2 (5 bases). This CDR3 has 13 residues. From germline, CDR1 is LNHDA and CDR2 SQIVND (reference sequence). V lost 2 bases to trimming and J lost 4 bases, with 9 bases between them. The CDR3 spells CASSITTGYEQYF. CDR3 coding DNA: TGTGCCAGTAGTATAACCACGGGATACGAGCAGTACTTC.

This clone was counted between two and nine times. The V and J genes are TRBV6-5 and TRBJ2-1; possible D gene TRBD1, 7 bases. From germline, CDR1 is MNHEY and CDR2 SVGAGI. Trimming removed 6 bases from V and 10 bases from J, with 22 bases in between. The CDR3 has 15 residues. The CDR3 DNA reads as TGTGCCAGCAGGCGCACTAGTTCCCCAGGGGGGGAGCAGTTCTTC. Translating it yields CASRRTSSPGGEQFF.

This clone came up a few times. The chain uses TRBV2 and TRBJ2-5, with D perhaps matching TRBD2 (5 bases). Germline V lookup: CDR1 SNHLY, CDR2 FYNNEI. The CDR3 spans 15 residues. Trimming cost V 2 bases and J 2 bases, with 12 bases left between them. CDR3: CASSERVSGQETQYF. CDR3 in DNA: TGTGCCAGCAGTGAAAGGGTCTCGGGGCAAGAGACCCAGTACTTC.

The chain links TRBV19 to TRBJ2-3; tentative D call: TRBD2 (5 bases). The CDR3 is made up of 14 amino acids. Germline V gene data show CDR1 as LNHDA and CDR2 as SQIVND (reference sequence). V shed 2 bases and J shed 5 bases, with 11 bases lying between them. In DNA, the CDR3 is TGTGCCAGTAGTATAAGCTCGGCGGGAGATACGCAGTATTTT. It is translated as CASSISSAGDTQYF.

V gene TRBV6-5 combines with J gene TRBJ1-1, with 7 positions matching TRBD1. CDR1 and CDR2 from the germline V gene are MNHEY and SVGAGI. CDR3 length: 14 residues. Germline trimming cut 5 bases from V and 1 base from J; bases unmatched to any gene: 4. The CDR3 sequence is CASSNRQGNTEAFF. The CDR3 bases are TGTGCCAGCAGTAACCGACAGGGGAACACTGAAGCTTTCTTT.

The chain has TRBV6-1 and TRBJ1-5; D not certain. V was trimmed by 0 bases and J by 4 bases, leaving 10 bases between them. The CDR3 length is 15 residues. Looked up from germline, CDR1 is MNHNS and CDR2 is SASEGT. CDR3 residues: CASSEAPGVNQPQHF. In DNA, the CDR3 is TGTGCCAGCAGTGAAGCGCCAGGCGTGAATCAGCCCCAGCATTTT.

This chain joins TRBV25-1 and TRBJ1-5; maybe TRBD1 (6 bases). Germline CDR1 is MGHDK and CDR2 is SYGVNS. This CDR3 spans 14 amino acids. Deletions cut 3 bases from V and 8 bases from J, with 14 bases between. The CDR3 region is CASSDTGSIEPQHF. CDR3 DNA: TGTGCCAGCAGTGATACAGGGTCCATTGAGCCCCAGCATTTT.

The chain combines TRBV5-1 with TRBJ2-1; the D is unclear. V was cut by 0 bases and J by 2 bases, with 6 bases left in between. Looked up from germline, CDR1 is SGHRS and CDR2 is YFSETQ. The CDR3 is 14 amino acids. The CDR3 region is CASSLDQPYNEQFF. CDR3 DNA sequence: TGCGCCAGCAGCTTGGACCAACCCTACAATGAGCAGTTCTTC.

This clone was seen a few times. V usage is TRBV5-1 and J usage is TRBJ2-7, with a tentative D call TRBD2 (6 bases). Trimming removed 4 bases from V and 2 bases from J, with 10 bases in between. The CDR3 is 13 amino acids. Germline CDR1 and CDR2: SGHRS and YFSETQ. CDR3 coding DNA: TGCGCCAGCAGCCGACTAGAGACCTACGAGCAGTACTTC. Residues: CASSRLETYEQYF.

V and J are TRBV20-1 and TRBJ2-7, with TRBD1 matching over 7 bases. The CDR3 is made up of 10 amino acids. V lost 6 bases to trimming and J lost 6 bases; unmatched junction nucleotides: 2. Germline assignment: CDR1 DFQATT and CDR2 SNEGSKA (reference sequence). CDR3: CSAGQVEQYF. CDR3 bases: TGCAGTGCAGGACAGGTCGAGCAGTACTTC.

This clone showed up just once. A junction end diverges from the germline sequence, so it may reflect a read error. The V gene is TRBV4-3, the J gene TRBJ2-7; 7 nucleotides match TRBD2. The CDR3 consists of 15 residues. CDR1 and CDR2 from the germline V gene are LGHNA and YSLEER. The DNA for the CDR3 is TGCGCCAGCAGTCAAGGGACTACGGCCGCCTACGAGCAGTACTTC. This gives the protein CASSQGTTAAYEQYF.

This clone was observed a few times. V usage is TRBV4-1 and J usage is TRBJ2-2; 8 bases map to TRBD1. CDR1 and CDR2 from the germline V gene are MGHRA and YSYEKL. Trimming cost V 1 base and J 6 bases; bases outside gene matches: 4. There are 15 residues in the CDR3. The CDR3 DNA reads as TGCGCCAGCAGCCAAGGTCAGGGGGCGGCCGGGGAGCTGTTTTTT. This codes for CASSQGQGAAGELFF.

V usage is TRBV6-6 and J usage is TRBJ1-4, with a weak D call TRBD1 (6 bases). The germline V gene has CDR1 MNHNY and CDR2 SVGAGI (reference sequence). The length of the CDR3 is 15 residues. Trimming stripped 6 bases from V and 3 bases from J, with 14 bases between. Written as DNA, the CDR3 is TGTGCCAGCAGCAAATCGGACAGCTCTAATGAAAAACTGTTTTTT. It codes for CASSKSDSSNEKLFF.

V gene TRBV28 combines with J gene TRBJ2-1; tentatively, D is TRBD2 (6 bases). Trimming removed 6 bases from V and 5 bases from J, with 14 bases in between. The CDR3 sequence is 14 residues long. The germline CDR1 and CDR2 sequences are MDHEN and SYDVKM. The CDR3 reads CASSGTGGNNEQFF. CDR3 nucleotide sequence: TGTGCCAGCAGCGGGACTGGGGGTAACAATGAGCAGTTCTTC.

The chain uses TRBV15 and TRBJ2-5; D is undetermined. Trimming removed 6 bases from V and 2 bases from J, with 10 bases in between. CDR3 length: 13 amino acids. The V gene's germline CDR1 is LNHNV and CDR2 YYDKDF (reference sequence). CDR3 nucleotides: TGTGCCACCAGAGGCCTATCACAAGAGACCCAGTACTTC. Translation gives CATRGLSQETQYF.

This sequence joins TRBV18 and TRBJ2-3, with D possibly matching TRBD2 (5 bases). The CDR3 runs 14 residues. CDR1 KGHSH and CDR2 LQKENI come from the germline V gene. With 3 bases removed from V and 0 bases from J, the gap between germline ends came to 7 bases. CDR3: CASSPRESTDTQYF. The CDR3 DNA reads as TGTGCCAGCTCACCGAGGGAGAGCACAGATACGCAGTATTTT. Full variable domain (remainder filled in from reference TRBV18 and TRBJ2-3): NAGVMQNPRHLVRRRGQEARLRCSPMKGHSHVYWYRQLPEEGLKFMVYLQKENIIDESGMPKERFSAEFPKEGPSILRIQQVVRGDSAAYFCASSPRESTDTQYFGPGTRLTVL.

Note on this clone: Lacking the conserved final phenylalanine or tryptophan, this CDR3 likely reflects a read error. The chain recombines TRBV9 with TRBJ2-7; 11 positions match TRBD2. Unmatched junction bases numbered 10, after V lost 4 bases and J lost 4 bases. The CDR3 runs to 16 residues. CDR1 is SGDLS and CDR2 is YYNGEE in the germline V gene. CDR3 region: CASSPVGTSGSYEQYL. The CDR3 coding sequence is TGTGCCAGCAGCCCAGTTGGTACTAGCGGGAGTTACGAGCAGTACCTC.

V gene TRBV11-1 combines with J gene TRBJ2-5; 8 positions agree with TRBD2. The end of the DNA aligns better with TRBJ2-7, so the J call may be wrong. Germline V gene lookup returns CDR1 SGHAT and CDR2 FQDESV (reference sequence). The CDR3 spans 15 residues. The CDR3: CASSLDSGIPREQYF. Here the CDR3 DNA reads TGTGCCAGCAGCTTGGATAGCGGGATCCCCCGCGAGCAGTACTTC.

The V gene is TRBV7-2, the J gene TRBJ2-7; D could derive from TRBD1 or TRBD2 (5 bases each). The CDR3 sequence is 17 residues long. Germline CDR1 SGHTA, CDR2 FQGNSA. V lost 1 base, J lost 0 bases, and 16 bases lay in between. DNA of the CDR3: TGTGCCAGCAGCTTAGGGGGCGGGCAAATGTACTCCTACGAGCAGTACTTC. It specifies CASSLGGGQMYSYEQYF.

The rearrangement uses TRBV7-9 and TRBJ1-5; D might be TRBD1 (5 bases). The CDR3 totals 14 residues. The germline V gene encodes CDR1 SEHNR and CDR2 FQNEAQ (reference sequence). Between the trimmed V and J ends, which lost 4 bases and 2 bases, there was a span of 9 bases. CDR3 nucleotides: TGTGCCAGCAGCTCCGCGGGGGGCAATCAGCCCCAGCATTTT. Translated: CASSSAGGNQPQHF.

V is TRBV7-2 and J is TRBJ1-1; the match to TRBD1 covers 10 bases. Germline CDR1 SGHTA, CDR2 FQGNSA. This CDR3 spans 15 amino acids. V trimming: 4 bases; J trimming: 8 bases; junction bases outside the gene matches: 10. CDR3 bases: TGTGCCAGCAGCTCTAGGCCCGGGACAGGGGCCGAAGCTTTCTTT. This translates into CASSSRPGTGAEAFF. Full variable domain (missing parts from reference TRBV7-2 and TRBJ1-1): GAGVSQSPSNKVTEKGKDVELRCDPISGHTALYWYRQSLGQGLEFLIYFQGNSAPDKSGLPSDRFSAERTGGSVSTLTIQRTQQEDSAVYLCASSSRPGTGAEAFFGQGTRLTVV.

The V call is TRBV7-3, the J call TRBJ2-3, with 8 bases aligning to TRBD2. After removal of 5 bases from V and 1 base from J, the junction contained 5 bases not matched to a gene. CDR1 SGHTA and CDR2 FQGTGA come from the germline V gene. This CDR3 is 15 amino acids long. The chain's CDR3 is CASSEPTSGTDTQYF. CDR3 bases: TGTGCCAGCAGCGAACCGACTAGCGGCACAGATACGCAGTATTTT.

This clone has more than one count but fewer than ten. This sequence joins TRBV7-2 and TRBJ1-1; D unresolved. Germline lookup yields CDR1 SGHTA and CDR2 FQGNSA. The CDR3 runs to 13 residues. The ends were cut back, 3 bases at V and 0 bases at J, with 5 bases in the middle. The CDR3 DNA follows: TGTGCCAGCAGCTTCAGGATGAACACTGAAGCTTTCTTT. Translating gives CASSFRMNTEAFF. The full variable domain, with the rest looked up from reference TRBV7-2 and TRBJ1-1, is GAGVSQSPSNKVTEKGKDVELRCDPISGHTALYWYRQSLGQGLEFLIYFQGNSAPDKSGLPSDRFSAERTGGSVSTLTIQRTQQEDSAVYLCASSFRMNTEAFFGQGTRLTVV.

The CDR3 is CASSTLKGAYSGANVLTF. CDR3 in DNA: TGTGCCAGCAGTACGCTAAAGGGGGCTTACTCTGGGGCCAACGTCCTGACTTTC. The chain has TRBV28 and TRBJ2-6, with 7 bases aligning to TRBD1. Germline V gives CDR1 MDHEN, CDR2 SYDVKM. The CDR3 extends over 18 amino acids. With V trimmed by 5 bases and J by 0 bases, 10 bases remained unmatched.